The entry that follows covers one T cell receptor beta chain sequence. Study processing details: Amplification of reference gene primers provided the estimated nucleated cell counts. Sequencing used immunoSEQ multiplex PCR; TCRdb keeps in-frame clones, though not all of them. That table is the source of V, J and clone size, and D and trimming were worked out from the DNA. The sample shows about 300,000 clones, around 82% of them seen only once. This record comes from a study of blood T cell repertoires in COVID-19. With V trimmed by 5 bases and J by 2 bases, 7 bases remained unmatched. The CDR3 sequence is 15 residues long. Germline CDR1 MNHEY, CDR2 SVGAGI.

Material: peripheral blood. The clonotype comes from a woman aged 50 to 60 who had recovered from COVID-19. V and J are TRBV6-5 and TRBJ2-7, with 9 bases lining up with TRBD1. The CDR3 region has the DNA TGTGCCAGCAGTAACCTGGGACAGGGTGCCTACGAGCAGTACTTC. Protein: CASSNLGQGAYEQYF.